The present TCR beta chain was sequenced within a study of blood T cell repertoires in COVID-19. Overall study: The analysed material was cDNA or gDNA that came from T cells, B-cell-depleted T cells, or PBMCs.

The CDR3 is made up of 19 amino acids. V was shortened by 3 bases and J by 0 bases, with 21 bases between the two germline ends. Germline-derived CDR1 and CDR2 are MNHEY and SMNVEV (reference sequence). Original handling: Reference gene primer amplification yielded estimated nucleated cell counts. Some clones are missing from TCRdb's copy, which holds only in-frame ones; the method was immunoSEQ multiplex PCR. V, J and clone size derive from that table, while D and trimming were established from the DNA sequence. The sample includes roughly 84,000 clones, 75% seen only once; the top ten take about 4.2%.

The chain combines TRBV27 with TRBJ1-5; D is unresolved. Sequenced: peripheral blood. This sequence was found in a woman aged 45-65 years with acute or convalescent COVID-19. The CDR3: CASSFKAVTFGYSNQPQHF. CDR3 sequence (DNA): TGTGCCAGCAGTTTCAAAGCGGTAACGTTTGGATATAGCAATCAGCCCCAGCATTTT.